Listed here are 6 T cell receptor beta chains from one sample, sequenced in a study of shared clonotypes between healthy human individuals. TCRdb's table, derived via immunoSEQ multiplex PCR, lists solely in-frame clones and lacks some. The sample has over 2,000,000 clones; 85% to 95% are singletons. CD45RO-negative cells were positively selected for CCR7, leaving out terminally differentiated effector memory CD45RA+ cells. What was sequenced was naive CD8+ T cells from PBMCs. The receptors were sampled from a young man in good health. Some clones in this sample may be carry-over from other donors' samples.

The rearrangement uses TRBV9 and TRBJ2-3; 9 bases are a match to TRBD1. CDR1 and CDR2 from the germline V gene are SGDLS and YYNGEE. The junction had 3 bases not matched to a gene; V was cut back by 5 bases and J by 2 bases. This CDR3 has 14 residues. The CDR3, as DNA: TGTGCCAGCAGGGGACAGGGTCACACAGATACGCAGTATTTT. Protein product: CASRGQGHTDTQYF.

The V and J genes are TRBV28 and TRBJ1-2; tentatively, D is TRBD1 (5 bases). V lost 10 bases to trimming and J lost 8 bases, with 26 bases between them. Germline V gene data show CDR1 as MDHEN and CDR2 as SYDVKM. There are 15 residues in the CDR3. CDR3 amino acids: CAISSRDFIREGYTF. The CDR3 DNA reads TGTGCCATTTCAAGCCGGGACTTCATTCGAGAAGGCTACACCTTC.

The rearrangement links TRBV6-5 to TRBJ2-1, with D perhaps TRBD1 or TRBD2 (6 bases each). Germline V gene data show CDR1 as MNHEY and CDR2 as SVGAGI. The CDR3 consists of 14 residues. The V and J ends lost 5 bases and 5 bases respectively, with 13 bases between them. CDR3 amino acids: CASSLGGDNNEQFF. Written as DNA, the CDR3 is TGTGCCAGCAGTCTAGGCGGGGACAACAATGAGCAGTTCTTC.

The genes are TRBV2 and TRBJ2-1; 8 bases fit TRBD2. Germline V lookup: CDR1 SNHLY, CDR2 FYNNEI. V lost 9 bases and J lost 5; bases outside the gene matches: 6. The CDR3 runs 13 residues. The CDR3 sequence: CASEREMDNEQFF. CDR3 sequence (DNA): TGTGCCAGTGAGCGGGAGATGGACAATGAGCAGTTCTTC.

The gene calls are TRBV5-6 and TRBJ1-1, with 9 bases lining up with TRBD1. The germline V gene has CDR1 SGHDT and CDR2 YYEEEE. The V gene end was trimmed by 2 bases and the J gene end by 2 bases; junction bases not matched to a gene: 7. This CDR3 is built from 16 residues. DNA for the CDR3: TGTGCCAGCAGCTTAACCCCGGGACAGGGCAACACTGAAGCTTTCTTT. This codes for CASSLTPGQGNTEAFF. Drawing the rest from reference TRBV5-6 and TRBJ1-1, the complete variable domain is DAGVTQSPTHLIKTRGQQVTLRCSPKSGHDTVSWYQQALGQGPQFIFQYYEEEERQRGNFPDRFSGHQFPNYSSELNVNALLLGDSALYLCASSLTPGQGNTEAFFGQGTRLTVV.

CDR3 sequence (DNA): TGCAGCGTTCGGCTTGAGGGGGAGAGCACTGAAGCTTTCTTT. The encoded protein is CSVRLEGESTEAFF. The chain joins TRBV29-1 to TRBJ1-1, with D possibly being TRBD1 (6 bases). There are 14 residues in the CDR3. V was pared by 5 bases and J by 4 bases, with 17 bases between. Germline values: CDR1 SQVTM, CDR2 ANQGSEA.